These 26 T cell receptor beta chains were sequenced from one sample in a study of regulatory T cells in long-lasting Graves disease (dated by TCRdb to the early 2020s). The protocol used for the library was multiplex PCR. Sequencing was performed on an Illumina HiSeq 4000. iRepertoire HTBI primers and Arm-PCR amplification of CDR3 regions were used to construct TCR beta libraries. TCRdb redid the processing of the public reads, applying fastp at Q25 and MiXCR, and retained in-frame beta chains. All rows with the same CDR3 protein become a single entry with the most common DNA and genes. Here the sample has about 470,000 distinct CDR3 sequences; less than 25% occur a single time. The ten largest clones represent 6.5% to 8% of the sample. Per the publication, the time point label means: persistent/refractory GD, antithyroid drugs over 5 years with positive TRAb. RNA was extracted from PBMCs in TRIzol for both TCR sequencing and RNA sequencing.

Material: peripheral blood mononuclear cells (PBMCs), obtained when the disease was refractory, from a patient treated with antithyroid drugs. These receptors came from a female donor with Graves disease.

This clonotype was seen at least ten times. The rearrangement uses TRBV28 and TRBJ1-1, with TRBD1 identical over 9 bases. CDR1 is MDHEN, CDR2 SYDVKM, per germline. CDR3 length equals 15 residues. V gave up 5 bases and J gave up 1 base; unmatched junction bases: 5. CDR3 nucleotide sequence: TGTGCCAGCAGTCAACAGGGGGCTCCGAACACTGAAGCTTTCTTT. Its translation: CASSQQGAPNTEAFF. Variable domain in full (rest from reference TRBV28 and TRBJ1-1): DVKVTQSSRYLVKRTGEKVFLECVQDMDHENMFWYRQDPGLGLRLIYFSYDVKMKEKGDIPEGYSVSREKKERFSLILESASTNQTSMYLCASSQQGAPNTEAFFGQGTRLTVV.

This clonotype was counted at least ten times. The rearrangement links TRBV28 to TRBJ1-1; D possibly corresponds to TRBD1 (6 bases). This CDR3 is built from 13 residues. V was trimmed by 7 bases and J by 11 bases, leaving 20 bases between them. The V gene's germline CDR1 is MDHEN and CDR2 SYDVKM. In DNA, the CDR3 is TGTGCCAGCACCTCCAGGCCCAGGGGTTCGGCTTTCTTT. Residues: CASTSRPRGSAFF.

In this sample, this clonotype turned up many times. The chain uses TRBV28 and TRBJ1-2, with D uncertain. Germline values: CDR1 MDHEN, CDR2 SYDVKM. The CDR3 is 18 amino acids. The germline V and J ends were trimmed by 5 bases and 0 bases, with 22 bases remaining between them. CDR3 DNA sequence: TGTGCCAGCAGTACCACCCTTGACAAAACAAATTCTAACTATGGCTACACCTTC. Translation: CASSTTLDKTNSNYGYTF.

Concerning this clonotype itself: A much larger clone differs by one base, so this may be a read error. The chain recombines TRBV6-8 with TRBJ2-2, with D perhaps matching TRBD2 (5 bases). The CDR3 totals 16 residues. The germline CDR1 and CDR2 sequences are MNHGY and SAAAGT. CDR3 residues: CASSRGLDKNTGELVF. The CDR3 coding sequence is TGTGCCAGCTCGAGAGGGCTGGATAAGAACACCGGGGAGCTGGTTTTT.

The sample holds many counts of this clonotype. This chain links TRBV5-1 with TRBJ2-6, with D maybe TRBD1 (6 bases). Germline loops: CDR1 SGHRS, CDR2 YFSETQ. The CDR3 loop spans 15 amino acids. The V end was cut by 4 bases, the J end by 4 bases, with 12 bases between. In nucleotides, the CDR3 is TGCGCCAGCAGCAACAGGGCCGCCGGGGCCAACGTCCTGACTTTC. Residues: CASSNRAAGANVLTF.

Worth noting for this clonotype: Just one base apart from a much larger clone, this may be a read error. The rearrangement uses TRBV7-2 and TRBJ2-7; 8 nucleotides agree with TRBD1. CDR1 and CDR2 from the germline V gene are SGHTA and FQGNSA. Trimming took 5 bases from V and 7 from J; bases not matched to a gene: 13. CDR3 length equals 15 residues. The CDR3 region has the DNA TGTGCCAGCAGCCCCCGGGACAGGCCCCCTCGGGAGCAGTACTTC. Translation gives CASSPRDRPPREQYF.

In this sample, this clonotype turned up many times. The chain is built from TRBV2 and TRBJ1-1; no firm D call. V lost 1 base and J 3 bases, leaving 6 bases between the germline ends. Germline V lookup: CDR1 SNHLY, CDR2 FYNNEI. The length of the CDR3 is 13 residues. The CDR3 sequence is CASSEDGYTEAFF. CDR3 bases: TGTGCCAGCAGTGAAGATGGTTACACTGAAGCTTTCTTT.

There are many counts of this clonotype. The V call is TRBV28, the J call TRBJ1-2, with 11 nucleotides matching TRBD1. V lost 3 bases, J lost 4 bases, and 7 bases stayed unmatched. Germline V gene sequence: CDR1 MDHEN, CDR2 SYDVKM. CDR3 length: 16 amino acids. In DNA, the CDR3 is TGTGCCAGCAGTTTTACCCTCGGGACAGGGGGCTATGGCTACACCTTC. Its translation: CASSFTLGTGGYGYTF.

The chain is built from TRBV12-3 or TRBV12-4 and TRBJ1-1, with a weak D call TRBD1 (6 bases). The CDR3 length is 14 residues. The CDR3 loop is CTTRWGLKNTEAFF. The CDR3 nucleotides read TGTACCACCCGCTGGGGGCTGAAGAACACTGAAGCTTTCTTT.

This clonotype was picked up many times. The chain joins TRBV4-3 to TRBJ2-7, with 8 bases identical to TRBD1. The V gene's germline CDR1 is LGHNA and CDR2 YSLEER. The CDR3 spans 14 residues. V shed 0 bases, J shed 12 bases, and the junction held 10 bases outside the gene matches. The CDR3 DNA is TGCGCCAGCAGCCAAGATTGGGCCGGACAGGGAATGTACTTC. Translated: CASSQDWAGQGMYF.

J is TRBJ2-7 and V is TRBV5-6; D is unresolved. CDR3 length equals 13 residues. CDR1 and CDR2 (germline): SGHDT, YYEEEE. Trimming removed 6 bases from V and 0 bases from J, with 10 bases in between. The CDR3: CASTVLPSYEQYF. The CDR3 region has the DNA TGTGCCAGCACCGTCCTACCCTCCTACGAGCAGTACTTC.

The table lists this clonotype with many counts. The chain carries TRBV6-1 and TRBJ2-7; D not certain. The CDR3 spans 12 residues. Germline-derived CDR1 and CDR2 are MNHNS and SASEGT. V lost 7 bases to trimming and J lost 1 base, with 8 bases between them. For the CDR3, the DNA is TGTGCCAGCACAGGATTATCCTACGAGCAGTACTTC. Its translation: CASTGLSYEQYF.

This clonotype was counted at least ten times. J is TRBJ2-1 and V is TRBV2, with D possibly TRBD1 on 6 matching bases. The V and J ends lost 5 bases and 2 bases respectively, with 10 bases between them. The germline V gene has CDR1 SNHLY and CDR2 FYNNEI. The CDR3 sequence is 14 residues long. This chain's CDR3 is CASSIRDTYNEQFF. DNA for the CDR3: TGTGCCAGCAGTATCCGGGACACCTACAATGAGCAGTTCTTC.

Ten or more counts support this clonotype. The chain has TRBV7-2 and TRBJ2-7, with a weak D call TRBD2 (6 bases). From germline, CDR1 is SGHTA and CDR2 FQGNSA. The CDR3 runs 14 residues. The V end lost 2 bases, the J end lost 2 bases, and 10 bases lay between the germline ends. This CDR3 is CASSLIGGPYEQYF. DNA for the CDR3: TGTGCCAGCAGCTTAATCGGGGGACCCTACGAGCAGTACTTC.

The chain has TRBV6-1 and TRBJ1-3; D gene ambiguous. CDR3 length equals 13 residues. Germline V gene lookup returns CDR1 MNHNS and CDR2 SASEGT. The V and J ends lost 3 bases and 4 bases respectively, with 7 bases between them. The CDR3 region has the DNA TGTGCCAGCAGTGACAGCTTCGGAAACACCATATATTTT. Translating gives CASSDSFGNTIYF.

V usage is TRBV29-1 and J usage is TRBJ2-2; D is perhaps TRBD1 or TRBD2 (5 bases each). The V and J ends lost 1 base and 6 bases respectively, with 15 bases between them. Germline lookup yields CDR1 SQVTM and CDR2 ANQGSEA. The CDR3 length is 15 residues. The chain's CDR3 is CSVEGVGVAPGELFF. As DNA, the CDR3 is TGCAGCGTTGAAGGAGTGGGGGTAGCGCCCGGGGAGCTGTTTTTT.

The sample holds a few counts of this clonotype. CDR3 DNA: TGTGCCAGCAGGCCGGACAGGGGGACCACTGAAGCTTTCTTT. Residues: CASRPDRGTTEAFF. This chain links TRBV2 with TRBJ1-1, with TRBD1 matching 10 bases. Germline assignment: CDR1 SNHLY and CDR2 FYNNEI. V was clipped by 6 bases and J by 4 bases; unmatched bases: 5. CDR3 length equals 14 residues. Full variable domain (rest looked up from reference TRBV2 and TRBJ1-1): EPEVTQTPSHQVTQMGQEVILRCVPISNHLYFYWYRQILGQKVEFLVSFYNNEISEKSEIFDDQFSVERPDGSNFTLKIRSTKLEDSAMYFCASRPDRGTTEAFFGQGTRLTVV.

The chain recombines TRBV27 with TRBJ2-7, with D maybe TRBD1 (7 bases). CDR3 length equals 16 residues. V lost 4 bases and J lost 5, with 21 bases in between. CDR1 is MNHEY and CDR2 is SMNVEV in the germline V gene (reference sequence). As DNA, the CDR3 is TGTGCCAGCAGTTGGAAGGGGGGACAGTTTTTGAACGAGCAGTACTTC. Amino acid sequence: CASSWKGGQFLNEQYF.

This clonotype was observed a few times. The chain is built from TRBV9 and TRBJ2-2; D is undetermined. V dropped 3 bases and J dropped 7 bases, with 10 bases sitting between them. The germline gives CDR1 SGDLS, CDR2 YYNGEE. The CDR3 extends over 13 amino acids. The CDR3 region is CASSAPLGGELFF. In DNA form, the CDR3 reads TGTGCCAGCAGCGCTCCTCTCGGCGGGGAGCTGTTTTTT.

J is TRBJ2-7 and V is TRBV19; TRBD2 aligns across 13 bases. This CDR3 is 16 amino acids long. J was trimmed by 4 bases and V by 3 bases; bases with no gene match: 6. Looked up from germline, CDR1 is LNHDA and CDR2 is SQIVND (reference sequence). CDR3 coding DNA: TGTGCCAGTAGTATCCGGACTAGCGGGAGCCCATACGAGCAGTACTTC. Amino acids: CASSIRTSGSPYEQYF.

This clonotype has at least ten counts. The chain recombines TRBV11-2 with TRBJ2-5; 13 positions agree with TRBD2. The CDR3 has 16 amino acids. V dropped 4 bases and J dropped 9; count of bases not matched to a gene: 11. CDR1 is SGHAT, CDR2 FQNNGV, per germline. The DNA for the CDR3 is TGTGCCAGCAGCTCCGACGGACTAGCGGGAGTACTTGCCCAGTACTTC. It specifies CASSSDGLAGVLAQYF.

The chain recombines TRBV12-3 or TRBV12-4 with TRBJ1-3; no clear D. The CDR3 spans 14 residues. CDR3 region: CAISEMSSGNTIYF. The DNA of the CDR3 is TGTGCTATATCGGAGATGAGCTCTGGAAACACCATATATTTT.

This clonotype was counted many times. This chain joins TRBV15 and TRBJ1-1; D remains unclear. Trimming shortened V by 2 bases and J by 5 bases, and 9 bases separated the two germline ends. The CDR3 totals 13 residues. CDR1 and CDR2 (germline): LNHNV, YYDKDF (reference sequence). Here the CDR3 reads CATSRLGGTEAFF. CDR3 nucleotides: TGTGCCACCAGCAGATTAGGAGGGACTGAAGCTTTCTTT.

V usage is TRBV27 and J usage is TRBJ2-2; the match to TRBD1 covers 12 bases. The germline CDR1 and CDR2 sequences are MNHEY and SMNVEV (reference sequence). This CDR3 spans 19 amino acids. The junction had 12 bases not matched to a gene; V was cut back by 6 bases and J by 1 base. CDR3 amino acids: CASRGQGAPSSMNTGELFF. The CDR3, as DNA: TGTGCCAGCAGGGGACAGGGGGCGCCTTCTTCTATGAACACCGGGGAGCTGTTTTTT.

The chain combines TRBV9 with TRBJ2-5, with D tentatively TRBD2 (6 bases). This CDR3 is built from 14 residues. CDR1 SGDLS and CDR2 YYNGEE come from the germline V gene. V lost 1 base to trimming and J lost 5 bases, with 12 bases between them. CDR3 in amino acids: CASSVSGDVETQYF. The CDR3 DNA reads as TGTGCCAGCAGCGTATCGGGGGATGTGGAGACCCAGTACTTC.

In this sample, this clonotype turned up a few times. CDR3 residues: CASSRNIPTGSGANVLTF. CDR3 nucleotides: TGTGCCAGCAGCCGAAACATACCTACAGGGTCCGGGGCCAACGTCCTGACTTTC. The genes are TRBV7-2 and TRBJ2-6; perhaps TRBD1 as D (6 bases). V was cut by 5 bases and J by 4 bases, with 21 bases left in between. Germline CDR1 is SGHTA and CDR2 is FQGNSA. There are 18 residues in the CDR3. The whole variable domain, filled in from reference TRBV7-2 and TRBJ2-6, reads GAGVSQSPSNKVTEKGKDVELRCDPISGHTALYWYRQSLGQGLEFLIYFQGNSAPDKSGLPSDRFSAERTGGSVSTLTIQRTQQEDSAVYLCASSRNIPTGSGANVLTFGAGSRLTVL.